A few counts support the clone carrying this T cell receptor beta chain. Its antigen is undetermined. Every donor was a healthy Caucasian. This specimen comes from a study of identical twins. Study-level findings and limits: Twin pairs had excess sharing that was weaker in beta out-of-frame sequences. Insertion counts were lower in abundant cord blood beta clonotypes, a trend that memory repertoires did not show.

It was template switching that added a universal primer site, and there were unique molecular identifiers on the cDNA. TCRdb independently ran MiXCR on the 5' RACE reads; one entry per CDR3 protein. The repertoire has about 330,000 distinct CDR3 sequences, approximately 13% of them found once; the top ten carry more than 6%. Trimming left V 2 bases short and J 2 bases short, with 13 bases between. The CDR3 runs 14 residues. Germline CDR1 and CDR2: DFQATT and SNEGSKA (reference sequence). The sample was also reused in another study, on yellow fever vaccine responses in identical twins.

The TCR originated in a woman younger than 30 in good health. What was sequenced was CD8+ T cells sorted from blood. The chain links TRBV20-1 to TRBJ2-7; tentatively, D is TRBD1 (5 bases). CDR3 sequence: CSARYLQGTYEQYF. The CDR3 DNA sequence: TGCAGTGCTAGATACCTGCAGGGTACCTACGAGCAGTACTTC.